The 21 T cell receptor beta chains reported below all come from one sample, sequenced in a study of identical twins. TCRdb re-called the 5' RACE reads with MiXCR, one entry per CDR3 protein. Seen here are fewer than 800,000 distinct CDR3 sequences, about 7.6% observed once, and the top ten hold about 1.6%. Separately, the same data were catalogued under a study of yellow fever vaccine responses in identical twins.

The sequencing sample was made of PBMCs. The source of these receptors is a woman aged 18 to 35 in good health.

This clonotype has just a few counts. The chain combines TRBV29-1 with TRBJ2-1; D is undetermined. The CDR3 extends over 16 amino acids. Germline assignment: CDR1 SQVTM and CDR2 ANQGSEA. V dropped 6 bases and J dropped 13 bases, with 31 bases sitting between them. This CDR3 is CSVENPNHFRCQVQFF. The CDR3 nucleotides read TGCAGCGTCGAAAATCCCAACCACTTCCGCTGTCAAGTCCAGTTCTTC.

This clonotype appeared many times. V usage is TRBV4-1 and J usage is TRBJ1-6, with 7 bases fitting TRBD1. Trimming at V came to 0 bases and at J to 8 bases, leaving 1 base not matched to a gene. The CDR3 is 14 amino acids. CDR1 is MGHRA and CDR2 is YSYEKL in the germline V gene. Written as DNA, the CDR3 is TGCGCCAGCAGCCAAGACAGGGGGGATTCACCCCTCCACTTT. It yields the protein CASSQDRGDSPLHF.

J is TRBJ2-5 and V is TRBV10-3; D is perhaps TRBD2 (7 bases). The CDR3 runs to 14 residues. The V gene lost 4 bases and the J gene lost 5 bases, with 14 bases spanning the gap. Germline V gene lookup returns CDR1 ENHRY and CDR2 SYGVKD. CDR3 amino acids: CAISGGGAEETQYF. The CDR3 DNA reads as TGTGCCATCAGTGGAGGGGGGGCGGAGGAGACCCAGTACTTC.

This clonotype was recorded a few times. V gene TRBV3-1 combines with J gene TRBJ1-1; D gene unclear. V dropped 1 base and J dropped 0 bases, with 6 bases sitting between them. The CDR3 is made up of 14 amino acids. Germline loops: CDR1 LGHDT, CDR2 YNNKEL (reference sequence). The CDR3 is CASSQVRLNTEAFF. The CDR3 DNA follows: TGTGCCAGCAGCCAAGTACGGTTGAACACTGAAGCTTTCTTT.

The table lists this clonotype with a few counts. The chain recombines TRBV27 with TRBJ2-2; 10 bases line up with TRBD1. Looked up from germline, CDR1 is MNHEY and CDR2 is SMNVEV (reference sequence). The CDR3 extends over 14 amino acids. J lost 6 bases, V lost 5 bases, and 3 bases had no gene match. The DNA for the CDR3 is TGTGCCAGCAGTAAAGACAGGGGGCCCGGGGAGCTGTTTTTT. Its translation: CASSKDRGPGELFF.

At least ten counts were recorded for this clonotype. The rearrangement uses TRBV20-1 and TRBJ2-5; TRBD2 matches 13 bases. The CDR3 has 13 amino acids. V trimming: 7 bases; J trimming: 4 bases; junction bases outside the gene matches: 3. Looked up from germline, CDR1 is DFQATT and CDR2 is SNEGSKA (reference sequence). The CDR3 here is CSVRTSGRETQYF. CDR3 sequence (DNA): TGCAGTGTTAGGACTAGCGGGAGAGAGACCCAGTACTTC.

The CDR3 loop reads CASSYQGDGELFF. DNA for the CDR3: TGTGCCAGCAGTTATCAGGGGGACGGGGAGCTGTTTTTT. This rearrangement joins TRBV2 to TRBJ2-2, with 7 positions matching TRBD1. Germline V gene data show CDR1 as SNHLY and CDR2 as FYNNEI. V was pared by 5 bases and J by 7 bases, with 4 bases of the junction left unmatched. There are 13 residues in the CDR3.

The table lists this clonotype with a few counts. This chain uses TRBV10-3 with TRBJ2-6; D gene uncertain. Germline V gene sequence: CDR1 ENHRY, CDR2 SYGVKD. This CDR3 has 17 amino acids. Trimming shortened V by 3 bases and J by 0 bases, and 12 bases separated the two germline ends. The CDR3 DNA follows: TGTGCCATCAGTGAAATGCTACCCGGCTCTGGGGCCAACGTCCTGACTTTC. Protein sequence: CAISEMLPGSGANVLTF.

This sequence joins TRBV10-3 and TRBJ2-1; 8 bases are a match to TRBD2. This CDR3 contains 13 residues. Germline V gene sequence: CDR1 ENHRY, CDR2 SYGVKD. The ends lost 8 bases at V and 3 bases at J; junction bases unmatched: 3. The CDR3 DNA reads as TGTGCCATCCGGCGGGAGGTCTACAATGAGCAGTTCTTC. It yields the protein CAIRREVYNEQFF.

This clonotype was detected ten times or more. The CDR3 region has the DNA TGTGCCATCAGTGAGGGTCGGGAGGAGCAGTTCTTC. Translating gives CAISEGREEQFF. The rearrangement uses TRBV10-3 and TRBJ2-1, with D perhaps TRBD2 (6 bases). The CDR3 is 12 amino acids. Deletions cut 2 bases from V and 10 bases from J, with 9 bases between. The germline gives CDR1 ENHRY, CDR2 SYGVKD.

This clonotype was found many times. The chain joins TRBV15 to TRBJ2-3; D not certain. The V end was cut by 3 bases, the J end by 2 bases, with 6 bases between. Germline lookup yields CDR1 LNHNV and CDR2 YYDKDF (reference sequence). The CDR3 loop spans 13 amino acids. The CDR3 nucleotides read TGTGCCACCAGCAGGGTAATCACAGATACGCAGTATTTT. This gives the protein CATSRVITDTQYF.

The CDR3 loop reads CASSELAGDTDTQYF. CDR3 sequence (DNA): TGTGCCAGCAGTGAATTAGCGGGAGACACAGATACGCAGTATTTT. The V and J genes are TRBV6-1 and TRBJ2-3, with 9 positions matching TRBD2. The ends lost 2 bases at V and 2 bases at J; junction bases unmatched: 2. The germline V gene has CDR1 MNHNS and CDR2 SASEGT. This CDR3 comprises 15 residues.

The chain employs TRBV27 and TRBJ1-5, with D possibly TRBD1 on 6 matching bases. V was shortened by 6 bases and J by 7 bases, with 16 bases between the two germline ends. Per the germline V gene, CDR1 is MNHEY and CDR2 is SMNVEV (reference sequence). The CDR3 loop spans 14 amino acids. This chain's CDR3 is CASRVAGEVQPQHF. DNA of the CDR3: TGTGCCAGCAGGGTGGCAGGGGAGGTGCAGCCCCAGCATTTT.

This clonotype was recorded many times. The rearrangement links TRBV3-1 to TRBJ2-1; 9 positions agree with TRBD2. Germline V lookup: CDR1 LGHDT, CDR2 YNNKEL (reference sequence). Trimming took 0 bases from V and 5 from J; bases not matched to a gene: 11. The CDR3 covers 18 residues. The CDR3 DNA reads TGTGCCAGCAGCCAAGAACTGTGGCGGGAGGGATTTAACAATGAGCAGTTCTTC. Protein: CASSQELWREGFNNEQFF.

This clonotype appeared a few times. The gene calls are TRBV15 and TRBJ2-2; no clear D. This CDR3 is 14 amino acids long. Germline assignment: CDR1 LNHNV and CDR2 YYDKDF (reference sequence). V gave up 5 bases and J gave up 5 bases, with 12 bases separating them. The CDR3 DNA follows: TGTGCCACCAGCCGCGATAACCCAACCGGGGAGCTGTTTTTT. Protein: CATSRDNPTGELFF.

The V call is TRBV5-8, the J call TRBJ2-1; a weak D match, TRBD1 (5 bases). Germline V lookup: CDR1 SGHTS, CDR2 YDEGEE. The V and J ends lost 4 bases and 8 bases respectively, with 13 bases between them. The CDR3 loop spans 13 amino acids. The CDR3 protein is CASSPGLNDEQFF. The CDR3 coding sequence is TGTGCCAGCAGCCCAGGGTTGAATGATGAGCAGTTCTTC.

This clonotype was seen ten or more times. The gene calls are TRBV5-1 and TRBJ1-2; D uncertain. This CDR3 is built from 12 residues. V lost 1 base and J lost 4, with 5 bases in between. Germline-derived CDR1 and CDR2 are SGHRS and YFSETQ. The CDR3 nucleotides are TGCGCCAGCAGCTTGCCCGGCTATGGCTACACCTTC. This gives the protein CASSLPGYGYTF.

This chain connects TRBV20-1 to TRBJ2-7; D is perhaps TRBD2 (5 bases). CDR1 DFQATT and CDR2 SNEGSKA come from the germline V gene (reference sequence). The V end lost 4 bases, the J end lost 3 bases, and 10 bases lay between the germline ends. The CDR3 sequence is 12 residues long. Here the CDR3 reads CSATAGVYEQYF. DNA of the CDR3: TGCAGTGCTACAGCCGGGGTCTACGAGCAGTACTTC.

This clonotype was picked up a small number of times. The chain combines TRBV9 with TRBJ2-7, with 8 bases aligning to TRBD2. Germline V gene sequence: CDR1 SGDLS, CDR2 YYNGEE. The CDR3 runs 15 residues. J was trimmed by 2 bases and V by 0 bases; bases with no gene match: 4. In nucleotides, the CDR3 is TGTGCCAGCAGCGTAGACGGGAGGGCGACCTACGAGCAGTACTTC. Amino acids: CASSVDGRATYEQYF.

This clonotype was detected a few times. The CDR3, as DNA: TGTGCCAGCAGCCCCCCAGGTACCCCTCGCACTCAGTACTTC. Its translation is CASSPPGTPRTQYF. The chain joins TRBV12-3 or TRBV12-4 to TRBJ2-7; D uncertain. The ends were cut back, 6 bases at V and 10 bases at J, with 22 bases in the middle. The CDR3 length is 14 residues.

This clonotype was observed a handful of times. The chain couples TRBV29-1 to TRBJ2-5; 9 bases align to TRBD1. The germline gives CDR1 SQVTM, CDR2 ANQGSEA. The CDR3 sequence is 12 residues long. Unmatched junction bases numbered 3, after V lost 6 bases and J lost 4 bases. The CDR3 DNA reads TGCAGCGTCTCGACAGGGGGAGAGACCCAGTACTTC. Its translation is CSVSTGGETQYF.